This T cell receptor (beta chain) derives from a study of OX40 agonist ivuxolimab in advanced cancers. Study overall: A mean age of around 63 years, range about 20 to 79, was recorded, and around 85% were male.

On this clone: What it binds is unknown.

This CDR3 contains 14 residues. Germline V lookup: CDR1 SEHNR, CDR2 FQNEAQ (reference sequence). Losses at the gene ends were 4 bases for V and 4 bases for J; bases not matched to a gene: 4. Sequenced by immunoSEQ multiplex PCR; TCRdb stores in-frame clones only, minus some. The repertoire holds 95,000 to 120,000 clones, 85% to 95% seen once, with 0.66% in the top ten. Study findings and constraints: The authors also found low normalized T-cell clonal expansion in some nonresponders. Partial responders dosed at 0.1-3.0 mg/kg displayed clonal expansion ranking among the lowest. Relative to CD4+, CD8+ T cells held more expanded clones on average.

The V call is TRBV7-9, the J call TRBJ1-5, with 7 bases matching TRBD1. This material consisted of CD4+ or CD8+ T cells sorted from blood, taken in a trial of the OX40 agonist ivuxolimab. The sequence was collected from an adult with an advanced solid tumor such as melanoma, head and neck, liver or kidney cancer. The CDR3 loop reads CASSSGTVNQPQHF. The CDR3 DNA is TGTGCCAGCAGCTCAGGGACAGTAAATCAGCCCCAGCATTTT.